These 2 T cell receptor beta chains were all obtained from the same sample, sequenced in a study of T cells after yellow fever vaccination. TCRdb re-derived calls from the 5' RACE reads in MiXCR, one entry per CDR3 protein. Here the sample spans some 400,000 distinct CDR3 sequences, roughly a sixth being singletons. Specimen: PBMCs, collected before the yellow fever booster vaccination. Receptor source: a man aged 18 to 30 who received the YFV17D yellow fever vaccine.

The J gene is TRBJ1-1, the V gene TRBV27, with D unresolved. Trimming removed 3 bases at V and 4 bases at J, with 9 bases between. From germline, CDR1 is MNHEY and CDR2 SMNVEV (reference sequence). The CDR3 spans 13 residues. The CDR3 sequence: CASSFFGGTEAFF. The CDR3 DNA is TGTGCCAGCAGTTTTTTTGGAGGCACTGAAGCTTTCTTT.

The chain is built from TRBV12-3 or TRBV12-4 and TRBJ2-5; D might be TRBD1 or TRBD2, each matching 5 bases. CDR3 length equals 14 residues. Deletions cut 3 bases from V and 2 bases from J, with 10 bases between. CDR3 in DNA: TGTGCCAGCAGTTTTGAGGGGCAACAAGAGACCCAGTACTTC. It codes for CASSFEGQQETQYF.